The clone carrying this TCR beta chain was found once. Its antigen is as yet unknown. This sample was included in a study of lymphopenia after photon versus proton radiotherapy. Study observations and caveats: Post-nadir diversity loss with photons came from oligoclonal expansion, particularly CD8+ Temra cells.

V lost 3 bases and J lost 4; bases outside the gene matches: 8. Germline CDR1 and CDR2: SGHDT and YYEEEE. The CDR3 runs 16 residues. Sequencing was performed with immunoSEQ multiplex PCR; in TCRdb, only in-frame clones are kept and a portion is missing. The sample has 75,000 or so clones; around four fifths are singletons. This TCR was sampled from a man aged 55 to 70 with pancreatic cancer. The sample consisted of peripheral blood, taken from a patient treated with proton-based radiotherapy. V and J are TRBV5-6 and TRBJ2-5, with TRBD2 identical over 11 bases. CDR3 sequence: CASSYYSGRARETQYF. In nucleotides, the CDR3 is TGTGCCAGCAGCTATTATAGCGGGAGGGCCAGAGAGACCCAGTACTTC.